These T cell receptor beta chains were read from a single sample in a study of control samples from healthy donors and cancer patients. Measured with immunoSEQ multiplex PCR; TCRdb has only the in-frame clones, and not every one. The sample records approximately 150,000 clones, about 94% being singletons. Sequencing was carried out using PBMCs. Every receptor here comes from a man in his 60s with colorectal cancer. The CDR3 runs from the conserved cysteine through the conserved F or W. The D gene is left open where the match is weak. A clone size is listed for some rows: how often the clone was seen (once, few, many), or a class if it is expanded.

clone_size: NA
d_call: NA
j_call: TRBJ2-7
v_call: TRBV20-1
cdr3_aa: CSALLITGQYF
cdr3_nt: TGCAGTGCCCTACTTATAACAGGGCAGTACTTC

clone_size: NA
d_call: NA
j_call: TRBJ2-3
v_call: TRBV9
cdr3_aa: CASSVGVGLTDTQYF
cdr3_nt: TGTGCCAGCAGCGTAGGTGTAGGACTAACAGATACGCAGTATTTT

clone_size: NA
d_call: TRBD1
j_call: TRBJ1-2
v_call: TRBV5-1
cdr3_aa: CASSQPPGTGGPYGYTF
cdr3_nt: TGCGCCAGCAGCCAACCCCCTGGGACAGGGGGCCCCTATGGCTACACCTTC

clone_size: once
d_call: NA
j_call: TRBJ2-3
v_call: TRBV29-1
cdr3_aa: CSPPDPDTQYF
cdr3_nt: TGCAGCCCCCCGGACCCAGATACGCAGTATTTT

clone_size: NA
d_call: NA
j_call: TRBJ2-1
v_call: TRBV21-1
cdr3_aa: CASSKAAGVGNEQFF
cdr3_nt: TGTGCCAGCAGCAAAGCGGCAGGGGTAGGGAATGAGCAGTTCTTC

clone_size: once
d_call: NA
j_call: TRBJ2-7
v_call: TRBV9
cdr3_aa: CASSVVAGYEQYF
cdr3_nt: TGTGCCAGCAGCGTAGTGGCGGGTTACGAGCAGTACTTC

clone_size: NA
d_call: NA
j_call: TRBJ2-7
v_call: TRBV19
cdr3_aa: CASSRTGAGINEQYF
cdr3_nt: TGTGCCAGTAGTAGGACCGGGGCAGGGATCAACGAGCAGTACTTC

clone_size: NA
d_call: NA
j_call: TRBJ2-3
v_call: TRBV30
cdr3_aa: CAWSPGDTQYF
cdr3_nt: TGTGCCTGGAGTCCTGGAGATACGCAGTATTTT

clone_size: NA
d_call: TRBD1
j_call: TRBJ2-5
v_call: TRBV15
cdr3_aa: CATSRGPRAAGGGGETQYF
cdr3_nt: TGTGCCACCAGCAGAGGACCACGAGCGGCAGGGGGCGGCGGGGAGACCCAGTACTTC

clone_size: NA
d_call: NA
j_call: TRBJ2-5
v_call: TRBV10-3
cdr3_aa: CAISQGTQETQYF
cdr3_nt: TGTGCCATCAGTCAGGGAACCCAAGAGACCCAGTACTTC

clone_size: NA
d_call: NA
j_call: TRBJ1-1
v_call: TRBV18
cdr3_aa: CASSPLTNTEAFF
cdr3_nt: TGTGCCAGCTCACCTTTGACGAACACTGAAGCTTTCTTT

clone_size: NA
d_call: NA
j_call: TRBJ2-4
v_call: TRBV3-1/TRBV3-2
cdr3_aa: CASSQLTLGGNIQYF
cdr3_nt: TGTGCCAGCAGCCAGCTAACGTTGGGAGGAAACATTCAGTACTTC

clone_size: NA
d_call: NA
j_call: TRBJ1-1
v_call: TRBV5-1
cdr3_aa: CASSLSTGGTEAFF
cdr3_nt: TGCGCCAGCAGCTTATCGACTGGGGGCACTGAAGCTTTCTTT

clone_size: NA
d_call: NA
j_call: TRBJ1-2
v_call: TRBV4-3
cdr3_aa: CASSQDREVDGYTF
cdr3_nt: TGCGCCAGCAGCCAAGACCGGGAGGTGGATGGCTACACCTTC

clone_size: NA
d_call: TRBD1
j_call: TRBJ1-3
v_call: TRBV5-5
cdr3_aa: CASSFRQGNSGNTIYF
cdr3_nt: TGTGCCAGCAGCTTCCGACAGGGAAACTCTGGAAACACCATATATTTT

clone_size: NA
d_call: TRBD2
j_call: TRBJ2-7
v_call: TRBV28
cdr3_aa: CASSWIAGGRSYEQYF
cdr3_nt: TGTGCCAGCAGTTGGATAGCGGGGGGCCGTTCCTACGAGCAGTACTTC

clone_size: NA
d_call: NA
j_call: TRBJ2-3
v_call: TRBV7-9
cdr3_aa: CASSPGAVGGTDTQYF
cdr3_nt: TGTGCCAGCAGCCCCGGAGCGGTGGGGGGCACAGATACGCAGTATTTT

clone_size: once
d_call: TRBD1
j_call: TRBJ1-3
v_call: TRBV4-3
cdr3_aa: CASSQDRTGSGNTIYF
cdr3_nt: TGCGCCAGCAGCCAAGACAGGACAGGGTCTGGAAACACCATATATTTT

clone_size: NA
d_call: NA
j_call: TRBJ1-2
v_call: TRBV4-1
cdr3_aa: CASSQDPTPSEGYTF
cdr3_nt: TGCGCCAGCAGCCAAGATCCGACCCCAAGCGAGGGCTACACCTTC

clone_size: NA
d_call: NA
j_call: TRBJ2-7
v_call: TRBV7-9
cdr3_aa: CASSMTLDKSNSYEQYF
cdr3_nt: TGTGCCAGCAGCATGACTTTGGACAAATCTAACTCCTACGAGCAGTACTTC

clone_size: NA
d_call: NA
j_call: TRBJ2-2
v_call: TRBV3-1/TRBV3-2
cdr3_aa: CASSQDLGGAWTGELFF
cdr3_nt: TGTGCCAGCAGCCAAGATTTGGGGGGCGCTTGGACCGGGGAGCTGTTTTTT

clone_size: NA
d_call: TRBD2
j_call: TRBJ2-5
v_call: TRBV18
cdr3_aa: CASSSTSGVQETQYF
cdr3_nt: TGTGCCAGCTCATCGACTAGCGGGGTACAAGAGACCCAGTACTTC

clone_size: NA
d_call: NA
j_call: TRBJ2-1
v_call: TRBV10-1
cdr3_aa: CASSELGGNFNEQFF
cdr3_nt: TGCGCCAGCAGTGAGCTTGGGGGGAATTTCAATGAGCAGTTCTTC

clone_size: NA
d_call: NA
j_call: TRBJ2-6
v_call: TRBV7-9
cdr3_aa: CASSPQANVLTF
cdr3_nt: TGTGCCAGCAGCCCCCAGGCCAACGTCCTGACTTTC

clone_size: NA
d_call: NA
j_call: TRBJ2-7
v_call: TRBV6-5
cdr3_aa: CASRGTMGPYEQYF
cdr3_nt: TGTGCCAGCAGAGGGACAATGGGACCCTACGAGCAGTACTTC

clone_size: NA
d_call: TRBD1
j_call: TRBJ1-1
v_call: TRBV9
cdr3_aa: CASSVDSTGWSEAFF
cdr3_nt: TGTGCCAGCAGCGTAGACTCGACAGGGTGGTCTGAAGCTTTCTTT

clone_size: once
d_call: TRBD1
j_call: TRBJ2-7
v_call: TRBV11-3
cdr3_aa: CASSPFARGSYEQYF
cdr3_nt: TGTGCCAGCAGCCCATTCGCCAGGGGGAGCTACGAGCAGTACTTC

clone_size: NA
d_call: NA
j_call: TRBJ1-4
v_call: TRBV7-2
cdr3_aa: CASRGDGYEKLFF
cdr3_nt: TGTGCCAGCAGAGGTGACGGATATGAAAAACTGTTTTTT